This T cell receptor beta chain was retrieved from a study of blood T cell repertoires in COVID-19. Study summary: Material from acute and convalescent COVID-19 was sourced from the United States, Italy and Spain.

CDR3 length equals 13 residues. Per the germline V gene, CDR1 is ENHRY and CDR2 is SYGVKD. V was shortened by 3 bases and J by 8 bases, with 13 bases between the two germline ends. In the authors' methods: The authors estimated nucleated cell counts from reference gene primer amplification. Produced via immunoSEQ multiplex PCR; TCRdb's table is partial and in-frame only. The DNA gave D and trimming, while V, J and clone size come from that table. The sample carries about 110,000 clones, about 87% recorded once. The sample comprised peripheral blood. The TCR sequence derives from a human donor in a cohort sampled during active COVID-19. The chain is built from TRBV10-3 and TRBJ1-1; a weak D match, TRBD1 (5 bases). The CDR3 DNA reads TGTGCCATCAGTGAATATCGGGACTCCGAAGCTTTCTTT. It codes for CAISEYRDSEAFF.